This TCR beta chain was identified in a study of T cell clones after liver transplantation (dated by TCRdb to the late 2010s). For context, the study as a whole: The samples were obtained from ITN030ST, a randomized trial that attempted immunosuppression withdrawal within 2 years after liver transplantation. After a pre-transplant mixed lymphocyte reaction, TCRbeta sequencing was used to pinpoint donor-reactive T cell clones, which were subsequently tracked in post-transplant blood. As an antigen-independent comparator for donor-reactive sequences, third party-reactive TCRbeta sequences were also identified from pre-transplant MLRs. Three of the eight recipients were HCV-positive; the others were transplanted for non-autoimmune, non-viral indications. The subjects received no induction therapy and were kept on standard immunosuppression until randomization at 12-24 months post-transplant. Tolerance was defined as complete withdrawal of immunosuppression for at least one year without a rise in liver enzymes beyond twice the upper limit of normal. Blood samples were taken pre-transplant, pre-randomization before withdrawal, and post-randomization after full withdrawal or failed withdrawal. Of the 8 liver transplant recipients making up the studied cohort, 3 were classified as tolerant and 5 as non-tolerant.

Frozen genomic DNA underwent high-throughput TCRbeta CDR3 sequencing by immunoSEQ, including PCR amplification, mapping, bias correction and internal controls. Regarding the original processing steps: Only productive rearrangements were retained, and each unique TCRbeta sequence was defined by its CDR3 nucleotide sequence together with its V and J gene. For a sequence to be called donor-reactive, it needed a frequency of at least 0.01% and at least 5-fold expansion in CFSE-low cells compared with unstimulated pre-transplant cells. To ensure at least 90% detection power, minimum frequency thresholds were set for each subject based on that subject's lowest-template unstimulated sample. Jensen-Shannon divergence between the top 1000 TCRbeta sequences after and before transplant was used to measure repertoire turnover. Two-sided Fisher's exact tests were used to test for changes in the detection of donor-reactive sequences. TCRdb retrieved this table from immuneACCESS and kept in-frame rearrangements only. Not all clones are present; in checked studies, unresolved V genes account for under half, and no reason is known for the remainder. The DNA gave D and trimming, while V, J and clone size come from that table. This sample comprises 95,000 to 110,000 clones, roughly four fifths of them detected only once. 2.5% to 3% of the sample is in the top ten clones.

Regarding this clone: There is no known antigen for this receptor. Base quality data are lacking; no much larger clone is found one base away.

From the cysteine up to the phenylalanine, the CDR3 has a length of 14 residues. Only CDR3 DNA is held: 42 bases, read in frame from base 1. After removal of 2 bases from V and 2 bases from J, the junction retains 2 bases not matched to a gene. CDR1 and CDR2 were assigned from the germline V gene as SGHTA and FQGNSA. Thawed unstimulated PBMCs were stained for CD3, CD4 and CD8 and FACS-sorted into CD3+CD4+ and CD3+CD8+ populations. Each of the 8 studied subjects was randomized to immunosuppression withdrawal. The Qiagen DNeasy Blood and Tissue Kit was used for isolation of genomic DNA. Results the study describes overall, beyond this receptor: Without allograft tissue specimens, donor-reactive T cells may have migrated into the graft rather than being deleted. Low numbers of available donor cells limited the measurable donor-reactive repertoire in two subjects. Donor-reactive sequences declined more than third party-reactive ones, suggesting partial antigen-specific deletion unrelated to withdrawal success. The conclusions were considered preliminary, being limited by small, heterogeneous patient numbers and non-standardized post-transplant time points. In most of the 8 subjects, regardless of tolerance or HCV status, circulating donor-reactive CD4 TCRbeta sequences dropped significantly post-transplant. After accounting for repertoire turnover, donor-reactive detection was significantly reduced in 7 of 8 subjects for CD4 and 8 of 8 for CD8.

Rearrangement joined TRBV7-2 to TRBJ2-7; 8 middle bases align to TRBD2. The TCR comes from a human patient who received a liver transplant. After a transplant, the donor of the graft may account for some T cells. This material consisted of CD4+ T cells from blood, taken approximately 50 months after liver transplant. The nucleotide sequence reads as follows: TGTGCCAGCAGCTTAACGGGACTAGCCTACGAGCAGTACTTC. Its product reads: CASSLTGLAYEQYF.